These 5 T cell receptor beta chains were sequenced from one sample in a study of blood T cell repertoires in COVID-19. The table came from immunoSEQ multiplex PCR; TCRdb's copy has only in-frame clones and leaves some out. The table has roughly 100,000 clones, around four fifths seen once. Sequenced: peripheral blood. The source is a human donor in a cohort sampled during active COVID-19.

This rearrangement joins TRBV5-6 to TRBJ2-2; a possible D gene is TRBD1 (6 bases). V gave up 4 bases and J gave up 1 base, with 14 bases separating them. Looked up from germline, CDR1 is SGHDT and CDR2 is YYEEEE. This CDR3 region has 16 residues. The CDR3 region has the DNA TGTGCCAGCAGCCACAGAACAGGGTTGAACACCGGGGAGCTGTTTTTT. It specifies CASSHRTGLNTGELFF.

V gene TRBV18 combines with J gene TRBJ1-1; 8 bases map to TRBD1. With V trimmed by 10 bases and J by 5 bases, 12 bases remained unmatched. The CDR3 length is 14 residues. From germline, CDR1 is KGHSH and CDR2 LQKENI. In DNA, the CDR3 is TGTGCCAACCGGACGGACAGGGCGGGGACTGAAGCTTTCTTT. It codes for CANRTDRAGTEAFF.

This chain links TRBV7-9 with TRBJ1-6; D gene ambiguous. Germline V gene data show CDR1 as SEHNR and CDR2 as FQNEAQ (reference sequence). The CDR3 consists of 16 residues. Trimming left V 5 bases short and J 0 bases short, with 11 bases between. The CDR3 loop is CASSPRGSSYNSPLHF. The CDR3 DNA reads TGTGCCAGCAGCCCCCGAGGCAGCTCCTATAATTCACCCCTCCACTTT.

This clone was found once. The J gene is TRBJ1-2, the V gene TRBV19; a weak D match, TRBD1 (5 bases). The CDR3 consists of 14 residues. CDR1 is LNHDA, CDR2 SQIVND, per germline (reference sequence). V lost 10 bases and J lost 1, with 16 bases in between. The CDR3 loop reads CATKGQGGNYGYTF. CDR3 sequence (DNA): TGTGCCACCAAGGGGCAGGGAGGTAACTATGGCTACACCTTC. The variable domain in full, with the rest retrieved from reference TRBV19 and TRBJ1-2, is DGGITQSPKYLFRKEGQNVTLSCEQNLNHDAMYWYRQDPGQGLRLIYYSQIVNDFQKGDIAEGYSVSREKKESFPLTVTSAQKNPTAFYLCATKGQGGNYGYTFGSGTRLTVV.

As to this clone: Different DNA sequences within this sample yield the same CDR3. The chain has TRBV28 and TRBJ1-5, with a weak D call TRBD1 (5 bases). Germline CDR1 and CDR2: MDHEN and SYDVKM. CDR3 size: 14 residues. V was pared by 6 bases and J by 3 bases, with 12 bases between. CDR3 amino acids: CASSRGGDNQPQHF. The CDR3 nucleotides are TGTGCCAGCAGCCGCGGGGGAGACAATCAGCCCCAGCATTTT.